These T cell receptor beta chains were read from a single sample in a study of control samples from healthy donors and cancer patients. Profiled with immunoSEQ multiplex PCR; TCRdb holds only in-frame clones, not every one. The sample has fewer than 200,000 clones; about 93% are singletons. The sample consisted of blood. All receptors come from a woman aged 55 to 70 in good health. The CDR3 runs from the conserved cysteine through the conserved F or W.

TRBV27	TRBJ1-2	CASRDSRTNYGYTF
TRBV18	TRBJ1-4	CASSPFDSTTNEKLFF
TRBV18	TRBJ2-3	CASSPPRGSTDTQYF
TRBV7-8	TRBJ2-7	CASSLERLGYEQYF
TRBV27	TRBJ2-1	CASSVRGGRSNEQFF
TRBV4-1	TRBJ2-3	CASSQTGAIITDTQYF
TRBV5-4	TRBJ2-3	CASSLTVARGSDTQYF
TRBV5-5	TRBJ2-1	CASSEFWLAGAREQFF
TRBV29-1	TRBJ2-1	CSELPQNEQFF
TRBV7-9	TRBJ1-4	CASSTDRRQSEKLFF
TRBV5-6	TRBJ2-7	CASSQTGGLEQYF
TRBV7-9	TRBJ1-2	CASSLGGSHANYGYTF
TRBV6-2/TRBV6-3	TRBJ2-7	CASSTHSGQGNEQYF
TRBV15	TRBJ2-7	CATSRVATNYEQYF
TRBV7-8	TRBJ2-3	CASSRTSGGFSTDTQYF
TRBV27	TRBJ1-6	CASMTKDRGFYNSPLHF
TRBV3-1/TRBV3-2	TRBJ2-1	CASSQASGGPGEQFF
TRBV2	TRBJ1-4	CASSENGAQEKLFF